These 12 T cell receptor beta chains were all obtained from the same sample, sequenced in a study of CD8+ T cells in alopecia areata. In each case, RNA was isolated and then reverse transcribed into cDNA as the sequencing template. The protocol was immunoSEQ multiplex PCR, while the TCRdb copy is restricted to in-frame clones and leaves out a portion. Here the sample spans some 100,000 clones, roughly two fifths being singletons. Sequencing input: CD4+ T cells sorted from blood. The receptor set was obtained from a human donor with alopecia areata.

A few counts support this clone. The chain is built from TRBV5-1 and TRBJ2-1; D not certain. Trimming removed 0 bases at V and 10 bases at J, with 8 bases between. Germline-derived CDR1 and CDR2 are SGHRS and YFSETQ. The CDR3 loop spans 12 amino acids. The CDR3: CASSLDRREQFF. In DNA form, the CDR3 reads TGCGCCAGCAGCTTGGATCGGCGCGAGCAGTTCTTC.

This clone occurred a few times. The chain employs TRBV29-1 and TRBJ1-2, with D unresolved. Germline loops: CDR1 SQVTM, CDR2 ANQGSEA. The CDR3 runs to 12 residues. Trimming removed 5 bases from V and 3 bases from J, with 10 bases in between. CDR3 loop: CSVWRQDYGYTF. CDR3 DNA: TGCAGCGTTTGGCGACAAGACTATGGCTACACCTTC.

The chain links TRBV29-1 to TRBJ2-5; 7 bases fit TRBD1. The trim removed 3 bases at V and 0 bases at J, leaving 10 bases unmatched. The CDR3 runs 16 residues. Germline assignment: CDR1 SQVTM and CDR2 ANQGSEA. The CDR3 DNA reads TGCAGCGTTGAGGAAAGGGACAGTTGGTACCAAGAGACCCAGTACTTC. This sequence encodes CSVEERDSWYQETQYF.

A few counts support this clone. The J gene is TRBJ2-1, the V gene TRBV5-1, with D perhaps TRBD1 or TRBD2 (5 bases each). CDR3 length equals 14 residues. The V gene's germline CDR1 is SGHRS and CDR2 YFSETQ. V was clipped by 4 bases and J by 10 bases, with 18 bases between them. CDR3 DNA sequence: TGCGCCAGCAGCCCTCAGAGGGGAGTCGGGGAGCAGTTCTTC. Translation: CASSPQRGVGEQFF.

V and J are TRBV5-1 and TRBJ1-5, with 7 bases that match TRBD1. V dropped 2 bases and J dropped 7; count of bases not matched to a gene: 3. This CDR3 contains 13 residues. Germline-derived CDR1 and CDR2 are SGHRS and YFSETQ. The DNA for the CDR3 is TGCGCCAGCAGCTTAGGGGGCGACCAGCCCCAGCATTTT. This translates into CASSLGGDQPQHF.

Worth noting for this clone: Other DNA sequences in the same sample also yield this CDR3. As DNA, the CDR3 is TGTGCCAGCAGCTTAACATTGAACACTGAAGCTTTCTTT. Its protein product is CASSLTLNTEAFF. The genes are TRBV7-3 and TRBJ1-1; D is ambiguous. Between the trimmed V and J ends, which lost 0 bases and 0 bases, there was a span of 2 bases. The germline gives CDR1 SGHTA, CDR2 FQGTGA. This CDR3 region has 13 residues.

The chain uses TRBV6-5 and TRBJ1-6; D might be TRBD1 (5 bases). CDR1 is MNHEY and CDR2 is SVGAGI in the germline V gene. V was shortened by 0 bases and J by 10 bases, with 13 bases between the two germline ends. The CDR3 runs to 15 residues. As DNA, the CDR3 is TGTGCCAGCAGTTACTCCCACAGAGCAGGGTCACCCCTCCACTTT. Translated, it gives CASSYSHRAGSPLHF.

The V and J genes are TRBV5-1 and TRBJ2-5; D not resolved. Germline V gives CDR1 SGHRS, CDR2 YFSETQ. V was clipped by 4 bases and J by 5 bases, with 12 bases between them. The CDR3 covers 13 residues. In DNA, the CDR3 is TGCGCCAGCAGCCCCCTCCCGGGCGAGACCCAGTACTTC. This sequence encodes CASSPLPGETQYF.

The CDR3 reads CASSLTGDETQYF. The CDR3 DNA reads TGTGCCAGCAGCTTAACGGGGGATGAGACCCAGTACTTC. The V gene is TRBV7-2, the J gene TRBJ2-5, with TRBD2 as a possible D gene (6 bases). Trimming pared 2 bases from V and 5 bases from J, leaving 9 bases between. Germline CDR1 SGHTA, CDR2 FQGNSA. This CDR3 is 13 amino acids long. Full variable domain (outside the CDR3, taken from reference TRBV7-2 and TRBJ2-5): GAGVSQSPSNKVTEKGKDVELRCDPISGHTALYWYRQSLGQGLEFLIYFQGNSAPDKSGLPSDRFSAERTGGSVSTLTIQRTQQEDSAVYLCASSLTGDETQYFGPGTRLLVL.

The chain carries TRBV4-3 and TRBJ2-3; perhaps TRBD1 as D (5 bases). The CDR3 has 19 amino acids. The V and J ends lost 0 bases and 1 base respectively, with 20 bases between them. From germline, CDR1 is LGHNA and CDR2 YSLEER. The CDR3 nucleotides are TGCGCCAGCAGCCAAGATAGGAACGACCCAGTCAGGGGCACAGATACGCAGTATTTT. It codes for CASSQDRNDPVRGTDTQYF.

The table lists this clone with a few counts. The J gene is TRBJ2-1, the V gene TRBV18; either TRBD1 or TRBD2 may supply D (5 bases each). The V and J ends lost 1 base and 4 bases respectively, with 14 bases between them. CDR1 is KGHSH, CDR2 LQKENI, per germline. This CDR3 region has 16 residues. The CDR3 protein is CASSPQGTQTYNEQFF. DNA for the CDR3: TGTGCCAGCTCACCACAGGGGACCCAAACTTACAATGAGCAGTTCTTC.

V and J are TRBV29-1 and TRBJ2-6; no firm D call. Trimming stripped 6 bases from V and 1 base from J, with 16 bases between. This CDR3 spans 16 amino acids. From germline, CDR1 is SQVTM and CDR2 ANQGSEA. This CDR3 is CSVQTDVDSGANVLTF. The CDR3 bases are TGCAGCGTCCAAACCGACGTGGATTCTGGGGCCAACGTCCTGACTTTC.